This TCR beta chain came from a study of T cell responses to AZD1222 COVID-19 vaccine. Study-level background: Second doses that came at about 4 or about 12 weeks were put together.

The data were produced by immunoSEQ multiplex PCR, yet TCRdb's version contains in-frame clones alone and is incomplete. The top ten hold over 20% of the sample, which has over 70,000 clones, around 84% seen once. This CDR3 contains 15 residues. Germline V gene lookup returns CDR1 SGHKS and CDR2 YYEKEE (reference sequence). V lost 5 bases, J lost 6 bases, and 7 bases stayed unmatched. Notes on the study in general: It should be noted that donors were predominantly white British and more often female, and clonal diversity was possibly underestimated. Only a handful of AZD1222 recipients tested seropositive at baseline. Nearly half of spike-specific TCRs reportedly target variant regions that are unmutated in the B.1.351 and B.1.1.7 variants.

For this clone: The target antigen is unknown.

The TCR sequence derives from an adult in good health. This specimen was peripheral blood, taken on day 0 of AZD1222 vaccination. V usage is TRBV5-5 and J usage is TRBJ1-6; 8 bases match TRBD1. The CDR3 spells CASRGLGQGNSPLHF. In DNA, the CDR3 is TGTGCCAGCAGGGGCCTTGGACAGGGTAATTCACCCCTCCACTTT.